A single sample is the source of the 20 T cell receptor beta chains below, sequenced in a study of T cells and copy number aberrations in small-cell lung cancer. Using immunoSEQ multiplex PCR, the repertoire was profiled, and TCRdb retains in-frame clones only, with some absent. Among more than 500 clones, more than 85% were seen once, and the ten largest hold just under 4%. The sample taken for sequencing was tumor tissue. The receptors derive from a man over 45 with small cell lung cancer.

The sample holds one count of this clone. The chain carries TRBV15 and TRBJ2-3, with D unresolved. Germline V CDR1 and CDR2: LNHNV, YYDKDF (reference sequence). Trimming cost V 2 bases and J 1 base, with 22 bases left between them. This CDR3 has 19 amino acids. The CDR3: CATSRTPSMAVPGTDTQYF. The CDR3 DNA follows: TGTGCCACCAGCAGAACCCCGTCTATGGCGGTTCCAGGCACAGATACGCAGTATTTT.

This rearrangement joins TRBV7-8 to TRBJ2-7; 9 bases agree with TRBD1. The germline CDR1 and CDR2 sequences are SGHVS and FQNEAQ. The CDR3 runs 15 residues. V lost 5 bases and J lost 3; bases outside the gene matches: 8. The chain's CDR3 is CASSPGTGSIYEQYF. CDR3 coding DNA: TGTGCCAGCAGCCCCGGGACAGGGAGCATCTACGAGCAGTACTTC.

The chain carries TRBV27 and TRBJ2-3; possibly TRBD2 for D (6 bases). The CDR3 is 15 amino acids. V lost 2 bases, J lost 2 bases, and 11 bases lay in between. CDR1 and CDR2 (germline): MNHEY, SMNVEV (reference sequence). CDR3 protein: CASSLIGSPTDTQYF. The CDR3 nucleotides read TGTGCCAGCAGTTTAATCGGGAGCCCCACAGATACGCAGTATTTT.

This clone was recorded only once. The chain couples TRBV7-9 to TRBJ1-4; D is undetermined. The CDR3 contains 16 residues. Trimming shortened V by 2 bases and J by 9 bases, and 19 bases separated the two germline ends. Germline V gene data show CDR1 as SEHNR and CDR2 as FQNEAQ (reference sequence). CDR3 nucleotides: TGTGCCAGCAGCTTAACTTACGCGGGTTTAAGTAAAAAACTGTTTTTT. Its translation is CASSLTYAGLSKKLFF.

The V call is TRBV30, the J call TRBJ2-1; 8 bases fit TRBD2. V shed 6 bases, J shed 12 bases, and the junction held 10 bases outside the gene matches. CDR1 and CDR2 from the germline V gene are GTSNPN and SVGIG (reference sequence). This CDR3 comprises 12 residues. This CDR3 reads CACRNNSGGQFF. In DNA form, the CDR3 reads TGTGCCTGTAGAAACAACAGCGGGGGGCAGTTCTTC. The variable domain in full, completed from reference TRBV30 and TRBJ2-1, reads SQTIHQWPATLVQPVGSPLSLECTVEGTSNPNLYWYRQAAGRGLQLLFYSVGIGQISSEVPQNLSASRPQDRQFILSSKKLLLSDSGFYLCACRNNSGGQFFGPGTRLTVL.

V is TRBV4-3 and J is TRBJ1-5; D gene ambiguous. V dropped 1 base and J dropped 1 base, with 8 bases sitting between them. CDR1 and CDR2 from the germline V gene are LGHNA and YSLEER. This CDR3 region has 15 residues. CDR3 coding DNA: TGCGCCAGCAGCCAAGGTCTGAGGAGCAATCAGCCCCAGCATTTT. This sequence encodes CASSQGLRSNQPQHF.

V is TRBV18 and J is TRBJ2-1; D is uncertain. CDR1 and CDR2 (germline): KGHSH, LQKENI. Trimming cost V 3 bases and J 4 bases, with 10 bases left between them. This CDR3 is 14 amino acids long. The CDR3 region is CASSPPERYNEQFF. DNA for the CDR3: TGTGCCAGCTCACCCCCGGAACGGTACAATGAGCAGTTCTTC.

The chain joins TRBV11-2 to TRBJ2-7, with D maybe TRBD1 (6 bases). Trimming shortened V by 3 bases and J by 5 bases, and 17 bases separated the two germline ends. Germline-derived CDR1 and CDR2 are SGHAT and FQNNGV. This CDR3 is 15 amino acids long. Here the CDR3 reads CASSFNPDRTDEQYF. The CDR3 DNA reads TGTGCCAGCAGCTTTAACCCGGACAGAACCGACGAGCAGTACTTC.

V gene TRBV6-1 combines with J gene TRBJ2-3; 8 bases line up with TRBD2. J gave up 4 bases and V 4 bases, and 7 bases lay outside the gene matches. The germline CDR1 and CDR2 sequences are MNHNS and SASEGT. The CDR3 spans 15 residues. CDR3 bases: TGTGCCAGCAGTGGTACAGCGGGAGTCCCAGATACGCAGTATTTT. Amino acid sequence: CASSGTAGVPDTQYF.

This clone came up once. The chain employs TRBV7-9 and TRBJ2-7; D is unclear. The V gene's germline CDR1 is SEHNR and CDR2 FQNEAQ (reference sequence). The CDR3 is made up of 12 amino acids. V was shortened by 1 base and J by 7 bases, with 8 bases between the two germline ends. The CDR3 region has the DNA TGTGCCAGCAGCTTAGGATTGCGGGAGCAGTACTTC. Protein: CASSLGLREQYF.

The gene calls are TRBV20-1 and TRBJ2-1; 7 nucleotides line up with TRBD1. Trimming took 5 bases from V and 7 from J; bases not matched to a gene: 2. Germline V gives CDR1 DFQATT, CDR2 SNEGSKA (reference sequence). The CDR3 has 11 amino acids. The CDR3 sequence: CSAQGVNEQFF. The CDR3 coding sequence is TGCAGTGCTCAGGGGGTTAATGAGCAGTTCTTC.

The chain has TRBV7-2 and TRBJ1-2; D might be TRBD1 (5 bases). Germline V gene sequence: CDR1 SGHTA, CDR2 FQGNSA. The CDR3 sequence is 15 residues long. With 2 bases removed from V and 0 bases from J, the gap between germline ends came to 10 bases. In DNA form, the CDR3 reads TGTGCCAGCAGCTTACCAACAGGAGCTAACTATGGCTACACCTTC. It codes for CASSLPTGANYGYTF.

The chain is built from TRBV28 and TRBJ2-6; 7 positions agree with TRBD1. CDR3 length: 18 residues. The germline V gene has CDR1 MDHEN and CDR2 SYDVKM. With 4 bases clipped from V and 0 bases from J, the junction kept 9 bases outside the gene matches. The chain's CDR3 is CASSSATGIGSGANVLTF. CDR3 DNA sequence: TGTGCCAGCAGTTCGGCGACAGGGATTGGCTCTGGGGCCAACGTCCTGACTTTC.

The rearrangement joins TRBV7-9 to TRBJ2-6, with D maybe TRBD2 (6 bases). Per germline, CDR1 SEHNR and CDR2 FQNEAQ (reference sequence). The V end lost 1 base, the J end lost 4 bases, and 14 bases lay between the germline ends. The length of the CDR3 is 17 residues. As DNA, the CDR3 is TGTGCCAGCAGCTTAGGCGGGACGGGCCTCGGGGCCAACGTCCTGACTTTC. Residues: CASSLGGTGLGANVLTF.

This clone was observed a single time. This sequence joins TRBV5-1 and TRBJ2-7, with D possibly being TRBD1 or TRBD2 (6 bases each). Germline CDR1 SGHRS, CDR2 YFSETQ. Trimming stripped 0 bases from V and 2 bases from J, with 15 bases between. The CDR3 has 16 residues. CDR3 protein: CASSLVWGAFPYEQYF. CDR3 coding DNA: TGCGCCAGCAGCTTGGTGTGGGGGGCGTTTCCCTACGAGCAGTACTTC.

A remark on this clone: The junction does not match germline at one end; this may be a read error. The chain is built from TRBV7-7 and TRBJ2-1; a weak D match, TRBD1 (6 bases). The CDR3 runs 13 residues. The germline gives CDR1 SSHAT, CDR2 FNYEAQ (reference sequence). Here the CDR3 reads CASSAGVQNEQFF. CDR3 sequence (DNA): TGTGCTAGCAGCGCAGGGGTACAGAATGAGCAGTTCTTC. Variable domain in full (rest from reference TRBV7-7 and TRBJ2-1): GAGVSQSPRYKVTKRGQDVTLRCDPISSHATLYWYQQALGQGPEFLTYFNYEAQPDKSGLPSDRFSAERPEGSISTLTIQRTEQRDSAMYRCASSAGVQNEQFFGPGTRLTVL.

The chain has TRBV5-1 and TRBJ2-7; D is possibly TRBD1 or TRBD2 (5 bases each). The length of the CDR3 is 17 residues. Germline V gene lookup returns CDR1 SGHRS and CDR2 YFSETQ. V lost 4 bases, J lost 1 base, and 21 bases lay in between. The CDR3 here is CASSPSTGAQGSYEQYF. CDR3 DNA sequence: TGCGCCAGCAGCCCCTCGACCGGGGCTCAAGGTTCCTACGAGCAGTACTTC.

This clone occurred once. This chain connects TRBV10-1 to TRBJ2-1; TRBD2 matches 10 bases. CDR3 size: 18 residues. The germline CDR1 and CDR2 sequences are WNHNN and SYGVQD (reference sequence). J lost 0 bases, V lost 6 bases, and 11 bases had no gene match. The CDR3 DNA reads as TGCGCCAGCAGGCATTCGGGACTAGCGTCAAACTCCTACAATGAGCAGTTCTTC. Its translation is CASRHSGLASNSYNEQFF.

The chain uses TRBV5-1 and TRBJ1-2; possible D gene TRBD1, 5 bases. V shed 0 bases and J shed 5 bases, with 20 bases lying between them. Per the germline V gene, CDR1 is SGHRS and CDR2 is YFSETQ. The CDR3 extends over 17 amino acids. This chain's CDR3 is CASSLDLSGALVYGYTF. The CDR3 DNA is TGCGCCAGCAGCTTGGATTTGTCCGGGGCTCTCGTTTATGGCTACACCTTC.

This clone has just a few counts. J is TRBJ1-5 and V is TRBV4-3; tentative D call: TRBD1 (5 bases). The CDR3 length is 17 residues. Germline CDR1 LGHNA, CDR2 YSLEER. Trimming removed 4 bases from V and 1 base from J, with 17 bases in between. CDR3 bases: TGCGCCAGCAGCCCATCCCACCCGGGGGTCAGCAATCAGCCCCAGCATTTT. Its translation is CASSPSHPGVSNQPQHF.